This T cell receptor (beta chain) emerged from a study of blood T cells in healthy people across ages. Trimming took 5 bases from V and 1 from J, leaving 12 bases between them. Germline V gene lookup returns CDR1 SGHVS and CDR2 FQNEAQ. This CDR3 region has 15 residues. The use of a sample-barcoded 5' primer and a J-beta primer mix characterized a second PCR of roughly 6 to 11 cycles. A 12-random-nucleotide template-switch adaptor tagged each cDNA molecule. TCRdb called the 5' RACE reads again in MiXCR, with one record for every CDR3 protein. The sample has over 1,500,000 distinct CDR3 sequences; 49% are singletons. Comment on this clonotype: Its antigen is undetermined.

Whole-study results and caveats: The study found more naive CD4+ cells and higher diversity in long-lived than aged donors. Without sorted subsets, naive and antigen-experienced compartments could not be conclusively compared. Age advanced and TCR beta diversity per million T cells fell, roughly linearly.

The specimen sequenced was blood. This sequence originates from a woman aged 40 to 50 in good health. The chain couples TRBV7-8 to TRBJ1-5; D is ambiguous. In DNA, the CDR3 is TGTGCCAGCAGCCAGCGAGCGGGAAGCAATCAGCCCCAGCATTTT. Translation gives CASSQRAGSNQPQHF.